The 27 T cell receptor beta chains below all came from one sample that was sequenced in a study of Graves' ophthalmopathy and Graves' hyperthyroidism (dated by TCRdb to 2017 to 2018). Sequenced on an Illumina HiSeq 2000. TCR beta CDR3 regions were amplified from RNA transcripts for repertoire sequencing. The first round of RT-PCR was done with HTBI primers and the Qiagen OneStep RT-PCR kit, and was followed by a second round of multiplex PCR, then size selection and purification. The public reads were reanalyzed by TCRdb: fastp trimming at Q25, MiXCR alignment, in-frame beta chains only. CDR3 protein sequences are deduplicated, and each keeps its most common genes and DNA. Recorded for this sample are roughly 300,000 distinct CDR3 sequences; roughly a sixth of them occurred a single time. About 12% of the sample is in the top ten clones. Sequencing input: peripheral blood. The receptors shown here come from an adult man with Graves' ophthalmopathy.

This clonotype was seen ten or more times. The rearrangement uses TRBV4-1 and TRBJ1-1, with 7 nucleotides matching TRBD1. The germline gives CDR1 MGHRA, CDR2 YSYEKL. This CDR3 has 15 amino acids. J lost 6 bases, V lost 1 base, and 8 bases had no gene match. CDR3 region: CASSQAHRGSSEAFF. In DNA, the CDR3 is TGCGCCAGCAGCCAAGCCCACAGGGGATCGTCTGAAGCTTTCTTT.

This clonotype was recorded many times. V gene TRBV7-2 combines with J gene TRBJ2-2; D is unresolved. CDR1 and CDR2 from the germline V gene are SGHTA and FQGNSA. The V gene lost 4 bases and the J gene lost 7 bases, with 10 bases spanning the gap. This CDR3 is built from 13 residues. DNA of the CDR3: TGTGCCAGCAGCTCGGTGGCGGACGGGGAGCTGTTTTTT. It encodes CASSSVADGELFF.

This clonotype came up many times. This chain connects TRBV30 to TRBJ1-5; no clear D gene. Germline V gives CDR1 GTSNPN, CDR2 SVGIG (reference sequence). Trimming stripped 8 bases from V and 1 base from J, with 6 bases between. The CDR3 runs 11 residues. Written as DNA, the CDR3 is TGTGCCGGTGGCAGCAATCAGCCCCAGCATTTT. Its protein is CAGGSNQPQHF.

This clonotype was found many times. This chain connects TRBV7-3 to TRBJ1-1, with 9 nucleotides matching TRBD1. CDR3 length equals 14 residues. Germline CDR1 SGHTA, CDR2 FQGTGA. V was clipped by 4 bases and J by 4 bases; unmatched bases: 4. CDR3 in DNA: TGTGCCAGCAGCTCACAGGGGGCCGGCACTGAAGCTTTCTTT. Amino acids: CASSSQGAGTEAFF.

This clonotype was seen many times. V is TRBV6-5 and J is TRBJ2-7; D gene uncertain. The germline V gene has CDR1 MNHEY and CDR2 SVGAGI. The ends were cut back, 8 bases at V and 2 bases at J, with 22 bases in the middle. The CDR3 covers 16 residues. The CDR3 DNA is TGTGCCAGCCCGACGAGAGATAACCTAAGAACCTACGAGCAGTACTTC. This encodes CASPTRDNLRTYEQYF.

The table lists this clonotype with many counts. The chain has TRBV29-1 and TRBJ1-2; TRBD1 matches 7 bases. Germline values: CDR1 SQVTM, CDR2 ANQGSEA. This CDR3 has 11 residues. Trimming took 6 bases from V and 6 from J; bases not matched to a gene: 4. CDR3 residues: CSVRQGHGYTF. CDR3 coding DNA: TGCAGCGTGAGACAGGGCCATGGCTACACCTTC.

This chain connects TRBV28 to TRBJ1-6, with a weak D call TRBD1 (6 bases). The germline V gene encodes CDR1 MDHEN and CDR2 SYDVKM. The V and J ends lost 6 bases and 8 bases respectively, with 14 bases between them. This CDR3 has 14 amino acids. The CDR3 is CASRSGDNYSPLHF. The CDR3 DNA follows: TGTGCCAGCAGATCAGGGGACAATTATTCACCCCTCCACTTT.

This clonotype was detected ten times or more. V gene TRBV5-1 combines with J gene TRBJ1-1; TRBD1 matches 10 bases. Trimming took 1 base from V and 3 from J; bases not matched to a gene: 3. Germline loops: CDR1 SGHRS, CDR2 YFSETQ. The CDR3 consists of 15 residues. Here the CDR3 DNA reads TGCGCCAGCAGCTTGTGGGGGACAGGGGACACTGAAGCTTTCTTT. The encoded protein is CASSLWGTGDTEAFF. Full variable domain (missing parts from reference TRBV5-1 and TRBJ1-1): KAGVTQTPRYLIKTRGQQVTLSCSPISGHRSVSWYQQTPGQGLQFLFEYFSETQRNKGNFPGRFSGRQFSNSRSEMNVSTLELGDSALYLCASSLWGTGDTEAFFGQGTRLTVV.

This clonotype has a count of ten or more. This chain connects TRBV13 to TRBJ2-5, with 8 bases matching TRBD2. J was trimmed by 4 bases and V by 3 bases; bases with no gene match: 10. The CDR3 is made up of 16 amino acids. Germline-derived CDR1 and CDR2 are PRHDT and FYEKMQ (reference sequence). The CDR3 reads CASSLPRGEGPETQYF. The DNA for the CDR3 is TGTGCCAGCAGCTTGCCGCGGGGGGAGGGCCCAGAGACCCAGTACTTC.

This clonotype was observed many times. V usage is TRBV4-2 and J usage is TRBJ1-2; 9 bases are shared with TRBD1. The CDR3 spans 14 residues. V lost 0 bases, J lost 8 bases, and 4 bases stayed unmatched. The germline CDR1 and CDR2 sequences are LGHNA and YNFKEQ. This chain's CDR3 is CASSQEGQGIGYTF. CDR3 in DNA: TGTGCCAGCAGCCAAGAAGGACAGGGGATCGGCTACACCTTC.

With respect to this clonotype: One junction end does not reproduce the germline sequence, and a read error may be involved. The V call is TRBV7-3, the J call TRBJ1-1; 9 bases match TRBD1. The CDR3 is 16 residues long. Germline V gene data show CDR1 as SGHTA and CDR2 as FQGTGA. As DNA, the CDR3 is TGTGCCAGCAGCTTACGGGTACAGGGGGCCCGCACTAAAGCTTTCTTT. It encodes CASSLRVQGARTKAFF.

Many counts were recorded for this clonotype. The genes are TRBV24-1 and TRBJ2-2; possibly TRBD1 or TRBD2 for D (6 bases each). Trimming took 4 bases from V and 7 from J, leaving 21 bases between them. CDR1 KGHDR and CDR2 SFDVKD come from the germline V gene. The CDR3 spans 17 residues. CDR3 DNA: TGTGCCACCAGTGACCCCGCCGGCAGGGAGGACAGCGGGGAGCTGTTTTTT. It encodes CATSDPAGREDSGELFF.

This clonotype was counted many times. The chain recombines TRBV6-2 or TRBV6-3 with TRBJ1-1; no reliable D call. V was shortened by 4 bases and J by 1 base, with 13 bases between the two germline ends. The CDR3 sequence is 15 residues long. Germline values: CDR1 MNHEY, CDR2 SVGEGT. CDR3 residues: CASSSWGEGNTEAFF. In DNA, the CDR3 is TGTGCCAGCAGTTCTTGGGGAGAGGGGAACACTGAAGCTTTCTTT.

This clonotype was counted ten times or more. The genes are TRBV7-2 and TRBJ1-6; no clear D gene. With 3 bases removed from V and 9 bases from J, the gap between germline ends came to 12 bases. From germline, CDR1 is SGHTA and CDR2 FQGNSA. CDR3 length: 14 amino acids. Here the CDR3 reads CASSFGDRSSPLHF. The CDR3 nucleotides read TGTGCCAGCAGCTTCGGGGATAGAAGTTCACCCCTCCACTTT.

This clonotype has just one count. The genes are TRBV19 and TRBJ1-2; no clear D gene. Trimming pared 5 bases from V and 5 bases from J, leaving 9 bases between. The CDR3 is 12 residues long. Per the germline V gene, CDR1 is LNHDA and CDR2 is SQIVND (reference sequence). CDR3 in DNA: TGTGCCAGTAGTCTTCAGCAATATGGCTACACCTTC. Protein: CASSLQQYGYTF.

This clonotype was counted between two and nine times. The chain uses TRBV19 and TRBJ1-1, with D unclear. Germline values: CDR1 LNHDA, CDR2 SQIVND (reference sequence). V was clipped by 3 bases and J by 6 bases, with 11 bases between them. The CDR3 is 13 amino acids. The CDR3 protein is CASSILGLAEAFF. Here the CDR3 DNA reads TGTGCCAGTAGTATTCTTGGTTTGGCTGAAGCTTTCTTT.

This clonotype has a count of ten or more. The chain is built from TRBV12-3 or TRBV12-4 and TRBJ1-1; 8 positions match TRBD1. The CDR3 consists of 14 residues. J gave up 5 bases and V 4 bases, and 6 bases lay outside the gene matches. The CDR3 sequence: CASSYTGGRTEAFF. In nucleotides, the CDR3 is TGTGCCAGCAGTTACACAGGGGGTAGGACTGAAGCTTTCTTT.

This clonotype was detected ten times or more. In DNA form, the CDR3 reads TGTGCCAGCAGCCAAGAAGGGACTTTGTACTTC. Translating gives CASSQEGTLYF. The chain has TRBV14 and TRBJ2-7; D perhaps matches TRBD2 (6 bases). The length of the CDR3 is 11 residues. CDR1 is SGHDN and CDR2 is FVKESK in the germline V gene. V was shortened by 0 bases and J by 12 bases, with 9 bases between the two germline ends.

The sample holds many counts of this clonotype. This chain uses TRBV12-3 or TRBV12-4 with TRBJ2-5; D is unclear. Trimming left V 3 bases short and J 5 bases short, with 7 bases between. This CDR3 spans 12 amino acids. Here the CDR3 reads CASSLSDETQYF. DNA for the CDR3: TGTGCCAGCAGTTTGTCCGATGAGACCCAGTACTTC.

This clonotype was counted at least ten times. This CDR3 reads CASSMGSGGFQETQYF. The CDR3 DNA is TGCGCCAGCAGTATGGGTAGCGGGGGTTTTCAAGAGACCCAGTACTTC. This chain joins TRBV4-3 and TRBJ2-5, with 9 bases matching TRBD2. CDR1 is LGHNA and CDR2 is YSLEER in the germline V gene. The CDR3 sequence is 16 residues long. The V gene end was trimmed by 6 bases and the J gene end by 2 bases; junction bases not matched to a gene: 10.

There are many counts of this clonotype. This rearrangement joins TRBV14 to TRBJ2-7; tentatively, D is TRBD1 (5 bases). Germline CDR1 and CDR2: SGHDN and FVKESK. The CDR3 spans 14 residues. V was trimmed by 2 bases and J by 6 bases, leaving 14 bases between them. CDR3 sequence reads: CASSQWSFQGEQYF. CDR3 coding DNA: TGTGCCAGCAGCCAATGGTCATTTCAGGGCGAGCAGTACTTC. Full variable domain (missing parts from reference TRBV14 and TRBJ2-7): EAGVTQFPSHSVIEKGQTVTLRCDPISGHDNLYWYRRVMGKEIKFLLHFVKESKQDESGMPNNRFLAERTGGTYSTLKVQPAELEDSGVYFCASSQWSFQGEQYFGPGTRLTVT.

The chain uses TRBV12-3 or TRBV12-4 and TRBJ2-7; 8 bases agree with TRBD1. The CDR3 length is 16 residues. With 7 bases clipped from V and 1 base from J, the junction kept 12 bases outside the gene matches. The chain's CDR3 is CASTPNPGQESYEQYF. The CDR3 bases are TGTGCCAGCACCCCGAATCCGGGACAGGAATCCTACGAGCAGTACTTC.

This clonotype was detected many times. The rearrangement uses TRBV7-2 and TRBJ2-5; no firm D call. Germline loops: CDR1 SGHTA, CDR2 FQGNSA. V gave up 10 bases and J gave up 1 base, with 13 bases separating them. CDR3 size: 13 residues. CDR3 loop: CATGLGLQETQYF. The CDR3 DNA follows: TGTGCCACCGGGCTAGGGCTCCAAGAGACCCAGTACTTC.

This clonotype was observed at least ten times. The chain couples TRBV11-1 to TRBJ2-2, with 7 bases fitting TRBD1. The CDR3 is 16 residues long. Germline CDR1 and CDR2: SGHAT and FQDESV (reference sequence). V lost 5 bases, J lost 3 bases, and 9 bases stayed unmatched. The CDR3 bases are TGTGCCAGCAGCCAAACAGGGGCGCAGGACACCGGGGAGCTGTTTTTT. Translating it yields CASSQTGAQDTGELFF. The entire variable domain, with the rest obtained from reference TRBV11-1 and TRBJ2-2, is as follows: EAEVAQSPRYKITEKSQAVAFWCDPISGHATLYWYRQILGQGPELLVQFQDESVVDDSQLPKDRFSAERLKGVDSTLKIQPAELGDSAMYLCASSQTGAQDTGELFFGEGSRLTVL.

Ten or more counts support this clonotype. The chain employs TRBV12-3 or TRBV12-4 and TRBJ2-5; no definite D call. V was clipped by 1 base and J by 4 bases, with 10 bases between them. This CDR3 comprises 14 residues. This CDR3 reads CASSLELVSETQYF. As DNA, the CDR3 is TGTGCCAGCAGTTTAGAATTAGTGTCAGAGACCCAGTACTTC.

There are many counts of this clonotype. The rearrangement uses TRBV4-1 and TRBJ2-7; TRBD1 matches 8 bases. The junction had 9 bases not matched to a gene; V was cut back by 4 bases and J by 4 bases. The CDR3 spans 15 residues. Looked up from germline, CDR1 is MGHRA and CDR2 is YSYEKL. The CDR3 here is CASSPPGQESYEQYF. CDR3 coding DNA: TGCGCCAGCAGCCCACCGGGACAGGAGTCTTACGAGCAGTACTTC.

This clonotype was counted many times. The V and J genes are TRBV4-3 and TRBJ2-5; a weak D match, TRBD2 (5 bases). Deletions cut 0 bases from V and 4 bases from J, with 21 bases between. This CDR3 region has 18 residues. Germline assignment: CDR1 LGHNA and CDR2 YSLEER. The CDR3 here is CASSQDPGLATVGETQYF. Here the CDR3 DNA reads TGCGCCAGCAGCCAAGATCCTGGACTGGCGACGGTTGGAGAGACCCAGTACTTC.